A single sample is the source of the 3 T cell receptor beta chains below, sequenced in a study of somatic mutations in cytotoxic T cells in rheumatoid arthritis. Assay used: immunoSEQ multiplex PCR; TCRdb lists only in-frame clones, some missing. The profile shows some 26,000 clones, around 76% of them singletons. Sequences were obtained from CD8+ T cells sorted from blood. These receptors originate from a man aged 50 or older in good health.

In this sample, this clone turned up a few times. The chain links TRBV30 to TRBJ2-7; 9 bases match TRBD1. This CDR3 is built from 13 residues. Germline V gene data show CDR1 as GTSNPN and CDR2 as SVGIG (reference sequence). Trimming took 3 bases from V and 1 from J; bases not matched to a gene: 1. CDR3 DNA sequence: TGTGCCTGGAGAGACAGGGGGTCCTACGAGCAGTACTTC. Protein product: CAWRDRGSYEQYF.

J is TRBJ2-7 and V is TRBV10-3; possible D gene TRBD1, 5 bases. This CDR3 comprises 13 residues. Germline CDR1 ENHRY, CDR2 SYGVKD. V lost 2 bases, J lost 5 bases, and 10 bases lay in between. The CDR3 region is CAISETGADEQYF. In DNA, the CDR3 is TGTGCCATCAGTGAGACTGGGGCTGACGAGCAGTACTTC.

This clone was counted between two and nine times. The DNA for the CDR3 is TGTGCCAGCAGCCCGCTCCGGACTTGGGAATCTTCCTACAATGAGCAGTTCTTC. It specifies CASSPLRTWESSYNEQFF. The chain couples TRBV21-1 to TRBJ2-1; the table's D gene call, TRBD2, was not cross checked with the DNA. TRBV21-1 represents a pseudogene. The CDR3 totals 18 residues.